These 12 T cell receptor beta chains share one sample of origin, sequenced in a study of blood T cell repertoires in COVID-19. The protocol was immunoSEQ multiplex PCR, while the TCRdb copy is restricted to in-frame clones and leaves out a portion. This table has around 110,000 clones, 90% appearing once. The material sequenced was peripheral blood. These receptors were collected from a human donor with active COVID-19. The donor label of this sample is uncertain.

The chain joins TRBV14 to TRBJ2-3, with D uncertain. Trimming stripped 1 base from V and 2 bases from J, with 4 bases between. Germline V gene sequence: CDR1 SGHDN, CDR2 FVKESK. The CDR3 length is 13 residues. Written as DNA, the CDR3 is TGTGCCAGCAGCCAAGCTAACACAGATACGCAGTATTTT. This codes for CASSQANTDTQYF.

V and J are TRBV9 and TRBJ2-5; weak D call: TRBD2 (6 bases). The CDR3 spans 16 residues. Between the trimmed V and J ends, which lost 3 bases and 4 bases, there was a span of 19 bases. Looked up from germline, CDR1 is SGDLS and CDR2 is YYNGEE. The CDR3 is CASSGPQEGIRETQYF. The CDR3 nucleotides are TGTGCCAGCAGCGGACCCCAGGAGGGGATAAGAGAGACCCAGTACTTC.

The V call is TRBV30, the J call TRBJ2-5, with no clear D. Germline assignment: CDR1 GTSNPN and CDR2 SVGIG (reference sequence). Trimming cost V 1 base and J 4 bases, with 4 bases left between them. The CDR3 covers 11 residues. For the CDR3, the DNA is TGTGCCTGGAGTGCCAGAGAGACCCAGTACTTC. It specifies CAWSARETQYF.

The rearrangement uses TRBV3-1 (or the pseudogene TRBV3-2) and TRBJ2-4; TRBD1 agrees at 9 bases. J lost 7 bases, V lost 3 bases, and 7 bases had no gene match. CDR1 and CDR2 (germline): LGHDT, YNNKEL (reference sequence). The CDR3 length is 15 residues. This chain's CDR3 is CASSQPTGGRNIQYF. Here the CDR3 DNA reads TGTGCCAGCAGCCAGCCGACAGGGGGTCGGAACATTCAGTACTTC.

The CDR3 region is CASSTGLSLTDTQYF. CDR3 nucleotides: TGCGCCAGCAGCACGGGACTTAGTCTGACAGATACGCAGTATTTT. V gene TRBV5-1 combines with J gene TRBJ2-3, with TRBD2 as a possible D gene (6 bases). Germline CDR1 reads SGHRS; CDR2 reads YFSETQ. The CDR3 sequence is 15 residues long. Trimming took 4 bases from V and 3 from J, leaving 15 bases between them.

The chain employs TRBV5-5 and TRBJ1-2; 8 positions match TRBD1. CDR3 size: 17 residues. CDR1 is SGHKS, CDR2 YYEKEE, per germline (reference sequence). V lost 0 bases to trimming and J lost 4 bases; unmatched junction nucleotides: 11. This CDR3 reads CASSLAGKGQELYGYTF. DNA of the CDR3: TGTGCCAGCAGCTTGGCCGGGAAGGGACAGGAACTCTATGGCTACACCTTC.

This chain joins TRBV27 and TRBJ2-1; no firm D call. Trimming stripped 6 bases from V and 1 base from J, with 4 bases between. The CDR3 is 12 residues long. The germline gives CDR1 MNHEY, CDR2 SMNVEV (reference sequence). CDR3 DNA: TGTGCCAGCAGGCGGTCCTACAATGAGCAGTTCTTC. Protein sequence: CASRRSYNEQFF.

The chain employs TRBV5-4 and TRBJ2-6, with 8 bases matching TRBD1. Germline assignment: CDR1 SGHNT and CDR2 YYREEE (reference sequence). J lost 0 bases, V lost 0 bases, and 2 bases had no gene match. This CDR3 contains 17 residues. The CDR3, as DNA: TGTGCCAGCAGCTTGGGTCAGGGGGCCTCTGGGGCCAACGTCCTGACTTTC. It translates to CASSLGQGASGANVLTF. Together with reference TRBV5-4 and TRBJ2-6, the CDR3 gives the full variable domain: ETGVTQSPTHLIKTRGQQVTLRCSSQSGHNTVSWYQQALGQGPQFIFQYYREEENGRGNFPPRFSGLQFPNYSSELNVNALELDDSALYLCASSLGQGASGANVLTFGAGSRLTVL.

The chain is built from TRBV11-2 and TRBJ2-1; 8 bases line up with TRBD2. The J segment lost 2 bases and the V segment lost 5 bases, leaving 5 bases of the junction unmatched. Germline CDR1 SGHAT, CDR2 FQNNGV. This CDR3 spans 15 amino acids. CDR3 residues: CASSLTSGAYNEQFF. The CDR3 DNA follows: TGTGCCAGCAGCCTTACTAGCGGAGCCTACAATGAGCAGTTCTTC. The whole variable domain, remainder taken from reference TRBV11-2 and TRBJ2-1, is EAGVAQSPRYKIIEKRQSVAFWCNPISGHATLYWYQQILGQGPKLLIQFQNNGVVDDSQLPKDRFSAERLKGVDSTLKIQPAKLEDSAVYLCASSLTSGAYNEQFFGPGTRLTVL.

The rearrangement joins TRBV20-1 to TRBJ1-1; D is undetermined. Germline V gene data show CDR1 as DFQATT and CDR2 as SNEGSKA (reference sequence). This CDR3 region has 15 residues. Trimming stripped 3 bases from V and 5 bases from J, with 19 bases between. The CDR3 loop reads CSASSGPGYLTEAFF. The CDR3 region has the DNA TGCAGTGCTAGTAGCGGACCGGGGTATTTAACTGAAGCTTTCTTT.

The CDR3 region is CASSVYPQKDSLYGYTF. The CDR3 nucleotides read TGTGCCAGTAGTGTCTATCCACAAAAGGACAGTCTTTATGGCTACACCTTC. V gene TRBV19 combines with J gene TRBJ1-2, with D perhaps matching TRBD1 (6 bases). Between the trimmed V and J ends, which lost 5 bases and 5 bases, there was a span of 24 bases. This CDR3 is built from 17 residues. Germline lookup yields CDR1 LNHDA and CDR2 SQIVND (reference sequence).

The chain combines TRBV11-3 with TRBJ1-1; D is ambiguous. The V gene lost 1 base and the J gene lost 1 base, with 4 bases spanning the gap. Germline V lookup: CDR1 SGHNT, CDR2 YENEEA. The CDR3 runs 13 residues. Here the CDR3 reads CASSLGGNTEAFF. CDR3 nucleotide sequence: TGTGCCAGCAGCTTAGGAGGGAACACTGAAGCTTTCTTT. Together with reference TRBV11-3 and TRBJ1-1, the CDR3 gives the full variable domain: EAGVVQSPRYKIIEKKQPVAFWCNPISGHNTLYWYLQNLGQGPELLIRYENEEAVDDSQLPKDRFSAERLKGVDSTLKIQPAELGDSAVYLCASSLGGNTEAFFGQGTRLTVV.